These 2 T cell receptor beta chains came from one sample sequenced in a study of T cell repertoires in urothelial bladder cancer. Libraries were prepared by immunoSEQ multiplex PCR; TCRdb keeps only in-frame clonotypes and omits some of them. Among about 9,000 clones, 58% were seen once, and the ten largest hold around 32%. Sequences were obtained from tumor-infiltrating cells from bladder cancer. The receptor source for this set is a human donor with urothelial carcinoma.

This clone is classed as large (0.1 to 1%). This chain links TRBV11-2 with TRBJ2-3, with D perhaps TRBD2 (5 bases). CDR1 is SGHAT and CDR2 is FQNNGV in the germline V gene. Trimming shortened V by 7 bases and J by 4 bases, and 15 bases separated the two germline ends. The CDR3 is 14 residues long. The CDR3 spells CASTFAGEPDTQYF. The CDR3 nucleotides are TGTGCCAGCACCTTTGCCGGGGAGCCAGATACGCAGTATTTT.

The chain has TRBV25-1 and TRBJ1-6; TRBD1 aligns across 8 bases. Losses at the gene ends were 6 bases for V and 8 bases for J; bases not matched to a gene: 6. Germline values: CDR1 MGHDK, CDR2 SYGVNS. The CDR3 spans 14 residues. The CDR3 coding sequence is TGTGCCAGCAGGGTTTTACAGGGGGATTCACCCCTCCACTTT. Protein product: CASRVLQGDSPLHF.